This passage covers 2 T cell receptor beta chains from one sample sequenced in a study of blood T cells in healthy people across ages. A sample-barcoded 5' primer and a J-beta primer mix were used in a second PCR of roughly 7 to 12 cycles. In TCRdb, the 5' RACE reads were re-called with MiXCR into one record per CDR3 protein. This sample has about 780,000 distinct CDR3 sequences; 46% occur once, and the top ten carry approximately 18%. Sequenced: blood. These receptors came from a man older than 75 in good health.

This clonotype was observed a handful of times. The CDR3 nucleotides read TGTGCCACCAGCAGAGCCGGGACTACCTATGAGCAGTTCTTC. Encoded protein: CATSRAGTTYEQFF. J is TRBJ2-1 and V is TRBV15; the match to TRBD2 covers 7 bases. This CDR3 comprises 14 residues. CDR1 LNHNV and CDR2 YYDKDF come from the germline V gene (reference sequence). V lost 1 base, J lost 8 bases, and 5 bases stayed unmatched.

This chain joins TRBV21-1 and TRBJ2-1; the DNA was not compared with TRBD2, the D call given in the table. TRBV21-1 is annotated as a pseudogene. The CDR3 runs 18 residues. DNA of the CDR3: TGTGCCAGCAGCAAAGATGGTGGCGGGAGGGGCTCCTACAATGAGCAGTTCTTC. This codes for CASSKDGGGRGSYNEQFF.